This T cell receptor beta chain comes out of a study of vaccination effects on CD4 cells after COVID-19. Broader study findings: Limitations: small convalescent group and missing early post-infection timepoints.

Expansion of antigen-specific CD4+ T cells with viral peptide pools was carried out by the ViraFEST assay before sequencing. Following an approximately eleven-day culture, CD4+ T cells were purified. Participants got two doses of BNT162b2 or mRNA-1273 vaccine. The protocol was immunoSEQ multiplex PCR, while the TCRdb copy is restricted to in-frame clones and leaves out a portion. The sample gives 40,000 to 50,000 clones, around 80% of which show up once; around 15% is in the top ten. The V gene end was trimmed by 7 bases and the J gene end by 6 bases; junction bases not matched to a gene: 10. This CDR3 spans 14 amino acids. Germline CDR1 reads MNHEY; CDR2 reads SVGAGI. Turning to this clone: What it binds is unknown.

Source: CD4+ T cells from PBMCs cultured with HCoV-OC43 spike peptides, taken after COVID-19 vaccination. Subset defined: HCoV-OC43 spike overlapping peptide pool stimulation. This receptor was taken from a human donor who received a COVID-19 vaccine. V is TRBV6-5 and J is TRBJ2-7; 9 bases match TRBD1. The DNA of the CDR3 is TGTGCCAGCACCCGTCGGGACAGGGATTCCGAGCAGTACTTC. Protein: CASTRRDRDSEQYF.